The 2 T cell receptor beta chains presented below share a single source sample, sequenced in a study of PD-1 blockade in classical Hodgkin lymphoma. Autologous stem cell transplantation was followed by relapse in every patient, and brentuximab vedotin exposure varied. The CD4+ T cells used were purified from thawed PBMCs through magnetic negative selection. The table came from immunoSEQ multiplex PCR; TCRdb's copy has only in-frame clones and leaves some out. The sample records about 35,000 clones, 90% being singletons. Sequenced here: CD4+ T cells from blood, sampled at baseline. The receptor source for this set is a human donor with classical Hodgkin lymphoma.

The genes are TRBV5-1 and TRBJ2-1; maybe TRBD1 (6 bases). The germline gives CDR1 SGHRS, CDR2 YFSETQ. There are 17 residues in the CDR3. Trimming removed 3 bases at V and 6 bases at J, with 22 bases between. The CDR3 loop is CASSSPQGPSIGNEQFF. The CDR3 DNA reads as TGCGCCAGCAGCTCCCCCCAGGGGCCTTCGATTGGCAATGAGCAGTTCTTC.

V usage is TRBV6-5 and J usage is TRBJ2-7; 12 bases align to TRBD2. The CDR3 runs to 14 residues. The junction had 5 bases not matched to a gene; V was cut back by 5 bases and J by 6 bases. Germline CDR1 is MNHEY and CDR2 is SVGAGI. Here the CDR3 DNA reads TGTGCCAGCAGTGAAACGGGACTAGCGGGCGAGCAGTACTTC. Its translation: CASSETGLAGEQYF.